This is a list of T cell receptor beta chains from one sample in a study of T cell responses to AZD1222 COVID-19 vaccine. Sequenced by immunoSEQ multiplex PCR; TCRdb stores in-frame clones only, minus some. The table records 93,000 or so clones, 88% of them present only once. This sample comprised peripheral blood, obtained on day 0 of AZD1222 vaccination. The receptors here all came from an adult in good health. The CDR3 runs from the conserved cysteine through the conserved F or W. The D gene is left open where the match is weak. Not every row has a clone size; where given, it reads once, few, many or a size class.

j_call cdr3_length clone_size d_call v_call cdr3_nt cdr3_aa
TRBJ1-2 16 NA NA TRBV10-1 TGCGCCAGCAGTGAGTCGGGGCTGAGGGCTAACTATGGCTACACCTTC CASSESGLRANYGYTF
TRBJ1-4 13 NA TRBD1 TRBV28 TGTGCCAGCAGTCCTCCAGGGGGCGAAAAACTGTTTTTT CASSPPGGEKLFF
TRBJ2-7 14 NA TRBD1 TRBV10-3 TGTGCCATCAGTCCTGGGACAGGGGTCAACGAGCAGTACTTC CAISPGTGVNEQYF
TRBJ2-5 19 NA TRBD1 TRBV6-1 TGTGCCAGCAGTGGCCCCTCCGGGACAGGGATGACCCTCCAAGAGACCCAGTACTTC CASSGPSGTGMTLQETQYF
TRBJ1-1 12 NA TRBD1 TRBV28 TGTGCCAGCAGGGGACAGTTACGTGAAGCTTTCTTT CASRGQLREAFF
TRBJ1-2 13 NA NA TRBV27 TGTGCCAGCTGTTCCACACTTAACTATGGCTACACCTTC CASCSTLNYGYTF
TRBJ2-5 15 NA NA TRBV5-5 TGTGCCAGCAGCTTCAGCGGGTCCCCCCAAGAGACCCAGTACTTC CASSFSGSPQETQYF
TRBJ1-1 14 NA NA TRBV5-1 TGCGCCAGCAGCTCCGTCTTACAGAACACTGAAGCTTTCTTT CASSSVLQNTEAFF
TRBJ2-7 14 NA NA TRBV6-5 TGTGCCAGCAGCCAGACAGGCTCGGGGATCGAGCAGTACTTC CASSQTGSGIEQYF
TRBJ2-2 18 few TRBD1 TRBV24-1 TGTGCCACCAGTGATTTTGTCGGGACAGGGAGTATGACCGGGGAGCTGTTTTTT CATSDFVGTGSMTGELFF
TRBJ1-5 13 NA NA TRBV30 TGTGCCTGGAGTGTACAAGCTAATCAGCCCCAGCATTTT CAWSVQANQPQHF
TRBJ2-6 18 NA TRBD1 TRBV7-6 TGTGCCAGCAGCTTAGAAATCCCAGGGGGCATAGGGGCCAACGTCCTGACTTTC CASSLEIPGGIGANVLTF
TRBJ1-2 12 NA NA TRBV7-8 TGTGCCAGCAGCCGCGACAGATATGGCTACACCTTC CASSRDRYGYTF
TRBJ2-5 15 few NA TRBV9 TGTGCCAGCAGCCTCAGTTGGGGATACCAAGAGACCCAGTACTTC CASSLSWGYQETQYF
TRBJ2-5 13 NA TRBD1 TRBV27 TGTGCCAGTGGGACAGGGGGCGGAGAGACCCAGTACTTC CASGTGGGETQYF
TRBJ1-3 15 NA NA TRBV6-5 TGTGCCAGCAGTTACTCGACCAGGGCTGGAAACACCATATATTTT CASSYSTRAGNTIYF
TRBJ2-7 14 NA TRBD2 TRBV28 TGTGCCAGCTGGGGGACTAGCGGCTACTCGGGGCAGTACTTC CASWGTSGYSGQYF
TRBJ2-7 13 NA NA TRBV19 TGTGCCAGTAGCCTGGGGGTATACTACGAGCAGTACTTC CASSLGVYYEQYF
TRBJ2-5 15 once TRBD2 TRBV9 TGTGCCAGCAGCGTCTCCGGGACTAGCCAAGAGACCCAGTACTTC CASSVSGTSQETQYF
TRBJ1-2 14 NA NA TRBV14 TGTGCCAGCAGCCCCGGGGGGGGTGCCTATGGCTACACCTTC CASSPGGGAYGYTF
TRBJ1-4 12 NA NA TRBV6-5 TGTGCCAGCAGTTCCCCTAATGAAAAACTGTTTTTT CASSSPNEKLFF
TRBJ2-7 18 NA NA TRBV21-1 TGTGCCAGCAGCAAAGGTACGCTAGCGGGAGGAAGGATCTACGAGCAGTACTTC CASSKGTLAGGRIYEQYF
TRBJ1-2 13 NA NA TRBV12-3/TRBV12-4 TGTGCCAGCAGTCGGCCAGGGGAAGGTGGCTACACCTTC CASSRPGEGGYTF
TRBJ2-1 12 NA NA TRBV28 TGTGCCAGCAGTTTACCCATCAATGAGCAGTTCTTC CASSLPINEQFF
TRBJ1-1 11 NA TRBD1 TRBV24-1 TGTGCCACACAGTACAGGGGTGAAGCTTTCTTT CATQYRGEAFF
TRBJ2-5 14 NA NA TRBV3-1/TRBV3-2 TGTGCCAGCAGCTCCGGGACAAACCAAGAGACCCAGTACTTC CASSSGTNQETQYF
TRBJ1-4 13 NA NA TRBV7-2 TGTGCCTCACGGAGCATTATCGGTGAAAAACTGTTTTTT CASRSIIGEKLFF
TRBJ2-2 13 once NA TRBV27 TGTGCCAGCAGGTTTAGGCGGGACGGGGAGCTGTTTTTT CASRFRRDGELFF